This T cell receptor (beta chain) originates from a study of breast tumors, draining lymph nodes, adjacent tissues. Study-level results: Tumor repertoires ranked between lymph nodes and nontumor tissue in diversity, with V and J gene preferences. Tumor T cell lymph node origin was a supported hypothesis, not proven. The data were judged consistent with most tumor T cells coming from lymph node and expanding in tumor.

This clonotype was observed many times. Its target is unknown. This CDR3 is 14 amino acids long. The germline CDR1 and CDR2 sequences are MDHEN and SYDVKM. V shed 6 bases, J shed 6 bases, and the junction held 7 bases outside the gene matches. TCRdb re-derived calls from the multiplex PCR reads in MiXCR, one entry per CDR3 protein. The repertoire includes 14,000 to 15,000 distinct CDR3 sequences, 45% to 60% of them detected once, and about 28% sits in the top ten. This TCR was sampled from a female donor with breast cancer. Some clones in this sample may be carry-over from other donors' samples. Material: tumor-adjacent breast tissue. The chain employs TRBV28 and TRBJ1-5; TRBD1 agrees at 8 bases. Written as DNA, the CDR3 is TGTGCCAGCAGCCAGACAGGGGTCGGTCAGCCCCAGCATTTT. Protein sequence: CASSQTGVGQPQHF.